This is a list of T cell receptor beta chains from one sample in a study of T cell responses to AZD1222 COVID-19 vaccine. Clones were sequenced by immunoSEQ multiplex PCR, and TCRdb holds only the in-frame ones, with some missing. The sample has roughly 170,000 clones, around 94% seen once. The sample consisted of peripheral blood, taken 28 days after the second AZD1222 dose. The receptors come from an adult who received the AZD1222 COVID-19 vaccine. CDR3s include the opening cysteine and the closing phenylalanine or tryptophan. The order of the fields is J gene, V gene, clone size, D gene, CDR3 DNA, CDR3 protein. D genes are given only for firm matches. Not all rows give a size; the values are once, few, many and, for expanded clones, a class.

J gene: TRBJ2-3
V gene: TRBV5-6
clone size: .
D gene: TRBD2
CDR3 DNA: TGTGCCAGCAGCTTGATGACGGGAGGGCCGGGAGATACGCAGTATTTT
CDR3 protein: CASSLMTGGPGDTQYF

J gene: TRBJ1-5
V gene: TRBV2
clone size: .
D gene: .
CDR3 DNA: TGTGCCAGCAGTGACCCGGTAGGCGCGGGTCAGCCCCAGCATTTT
CDR3 protein: CASSDPVGAGQPQHF

J gene: TRBJ2-5
V gene: TRBV9
clone size: .
D gene: TRBD1
CDR3 DNA: TGTGCCAGCAGCGTAGAAAACAGGGGGTATCAAGAGACCCAGTACTTC
CDR3 protein: CASSVENRGYQETQYF

J gene: TRBJ2-1
V gene: TRBV2
clone size: .
D gene: .
CDR3 DNA: TGTGCCAGCAGTGAACGGCGCGGGGCCTACAATGAGCAGTTCTTC
CDR3 protein: CASSERRGAYNEQFF

J gene: TRBJ1-1
V gene: TRBV20-1
clone size: .
D gene: .
CDR3 DNA: TGCAGTGCTAGCCTAAACACTGAAGCTTTCTTT
CDR3 protein: CSASLNTEAFF

J gene: TRBJ1-1
V gene: TRBV2
clone size: once
D gene: TRBD1
CDR3 DNA: TGTGCCAGCTTCGATACAGGGGGCTCCACTGAAGCTTTCTTT
CDR3 protein: CASFDTGGSTEAFF

J gene: TRBJ1-2
V gene: TRBV5-5
clone size: .
D gene: TRBD1
CDR3 DNA: TGTGCCAGCAGGGGACAGAACTATGGCTACACCTTC
CDR3 protein: CASRGQNYGYTF

J gene: TRBJ1-1
V gene: TRBV7-9
clone size: .
D gene: .
CDR3 DNA: TGTGCCAGCAGCTTATTGGATGAAGCTTTCTTT
CDR3 protein: CASSLLDEAFF

J gene: TRBJ1-5
V gene: TRBV19
clone size: .
D gene: .
CDR3 DNA: TGTGCCAGTAGTTGGGGGTCCGGGGGTTTCGAGCCCCAGCATTTT
CDR3 protein: CASSWGSGGFEPQHF

J gene: TRBJ1-2
V gene: TRBV18
clone size: .
D gene: .
CDR3 DNA: TGTGCCAGCTCACCACCGGGTGGCAGAAACTATGGCTACACCTTC
CDR3 protein: CASSPPGGRNYGYTF

J gene: TRBJ2-7
V gene: TRBV5-1
clone size: .
D gene: TRBD1
CDR3 DNA: TGCGCCAGCAGCTTATCAGGGGGCTACGAGCAGTACTTC
CDR3 protein: CASSLSGGYEQYF

J gene: TRBJ1-5
V gene: TRBV4-3
clone size: once
D gene: .
CDR3 DNA: TGCGCCAGCAGCCCGGACAGTGGGGGCAATCAGCCCCAGCATTTT
CDR3 protein: CASSPDSGGNQPQHF

J gene: TRBJ1-6
V gene: TRBV6-5
clone size: .
D gene: .
CDR3 DNA: TGTGCCAGCAGGTATGGTACAGGGTATAATTCACCCCTCCACTTT
CDR3 protein: CASRYGTGYNSPLHF

J gene: TRBJ2-1
V gene: TRBV6-6
clone size: .
D gene: TRBD2
CDR3 DNA: TGTGCCAGCAGAACCCGGACTAGCGCCACCTACAATGAGCAGTTCTTC
CDR3 protein: CASRTRTSATYNEQFF

J gene: TRBJ2-2
V gene: TRBV28
clone size: .
D gene: .
CDR3 DNA: TGTGCCAGCAGTTCCCTCGGGGCGCCGAACACCGGGGAGCTGTTTTTT
CDR3 protein: CASSSLGAPNTGELFF

J gene: TRBJ2-7
V gene: TRBV20-1
clone size: few
D gene: .
CDR3 DNA: TGCAGTGCTAGTACGGGCCGGCTCTCCTACGAGCAGTACTTC
CDR3 protein: CSASTGRLSYEQYF

J gene: TRBJ1-6
V gene: TRBV10-3
clone size: .
D gene: .
CDR3 DNA: TGTGCCTCACAGGACTATAATTCACCCCTCCACTTT
CDR3 protein: CASQDYNSPLHF

J gene: TRBJ1-2
V gene: TRBV6-5
clone size: .
D gene: .
CDR3 DNA: TGTGCCAGCAGCATATCACGGGCCTACGACTATGGCTACACCTTC
CDR3 protein: CASSISRAYDYGYTF

J gene: TRBJ1-2
V gene: TRBV7-9
clone size: .
D gene: .
CDR3 DNA: TGTGCCAGCAGCTACGTCAAAGGCGGCTACACCTTC
CDR3 protein: CASSYVKGGYTF

J gene: TRBJ2-1
V gene: TRBV4-1
clone size: .
D gene: .
CDR3 DNA: TGCGCCAGCAGCCGGGATCGAGGTGCGAATGAGCAGTTCTTC
CDR3 protein: CASSRDRGANEQFF

J gene: TRBJ1-4
V gene: TRBV6-6
clone size: few
D gene: TRBD1
CDR3 DNA: TGTGCCAGCAGAATACCGGGACAGGCACCAGGGAAACTGTTTTTT
CDR3 protein: CASRIPGQAPGKLFF

J gene: TRBJ1-2
V gene: TRBV6-5
clone size: few
D gene: TRBD1
CDR3 DNA: TGTGCCAGCAGTTATTCGGGACAGGTTAACTATGGCTACACCTTC
CDR3 protein: CASSYSGQVNYGYTF

J gene: TRBJ1-3
V gene: TRBV6-1
clone size: .
D gene: .
CDR3 DNA: TGTGCCAGCAGTGAAAGCCCGGGCTTCTCTGGAAACACCATATATTTT
CDR3 protein: CASSESPGFSGNTIYF

J gene: TRBJ1-3
V gene: TRBV11-3
clone size: .
D gene: .
CDR3 DNA: TGTGCCAGCAGCTTTCGGAACACCATATATTTT
CDR3 protein: CASSFRNTIYF